Detailed here is one T cell receptor (beta chain). Antigen: not known. This sample is drawn from a study of CD8+ T cells in alopecia areata. About the study: Among treated patients, oral tofacitinib was administered at 5 to 10 mg twice daily.

After isolation, RNA underwent reverse transcription to generate cDNA as the sequencing template. The repertoire was sequenced with immunoSEQ multiplex PCR; TCRdb's copy has only in-frame clones and lacks some. Among some 170,000 clones listed, 50% to 75% were seen once. V lost 4 bases to trimming and J lost 7 bases, with 5 bases between them. This CDR3 comprises 11 residues. Germline V gene data show CDR1 as KGHSH and CDR2 as LQKENI. The treatment was: oral pan-JAK inhibitor, 5-10 mg twice daily. Points from the study as a whole: In scalp and blood during tofacitinib, many expanded lesional clones persisted. Mice gave a clearer picture of TCR sharing than patients did, possibly for HLA-related reasons.

This rearrangement joins TRBV18 to TRBJ2-1, with D unresolved. The sample consisted of CD4+ T cells sorted from blood, taken at week 56, from a patient treated with tofacitinib. The clonotype originates from a human donor with alopecia areata. The CDR3 DNA reads TGTGCCAGCTCACGTGGGAATGAGCAGTTCTTC. The encoded protein is CASSRGNEQFF.